These 20 T cell receptor beta chains share one sample of origin, sequenced in a study of tumor-infiltrating lymphocytes in primary liver carcinoma. The source material, 20-30 mg of unsorted bulk tissue, was used to co-extract RNA and DNA. With a constant-region primer, TCR beta cDNA was made from 450 to 650 ng of total RNA. Employing slightly modified ARM-PCR, three nested multiplex PCR rounds were run, and these gave rise to the TCR beta libraries. It was with TRBV1-TRBV30 forward primers and a C-beta reverse primer that the first two PCR rounds were run, at around 11 cycles each. Each CDR3 protein gets one entry after TCRdb re-called the multiplex PCR reads with MiXCR. In the table there are roughly 70,000 distinct CDR3 sequences, 71% of which are singletons. The sequencing input was liver tumor tissue from sampling region 4. Noted subset: tumor region T4, right-lateral pole. The receptors were gathered from a middle-aged man with primary liver carcinoma and hepatitis B virus infection.

V gene TRBV7-2 combines with J gene TRBJ1-2, with TRBD1 identical over 7 bases. Looked up from germline, CDR1 is SGHTA and CDR2 is FQGNSA. This CDR3 region has 15 residues. Trimming removed 1 base from V and 4 bases from J; junction bases left unmatched: 6. In nucleotides, the CDR3 is TGTGCCAGCAGCTTAGGCACAGGGGATTCCTATGGCTACACCTTC. Protein product: CASSLGTGDSYGYTF.

In this sample, this clonotype is medium-sized. V is TRBV4-1 and J is TRBJ2-2, with D unclear. The germline gives CDR1 MGHRA, CDR2 YSYEKL. V dropped 0 bases and J dropped 2 bases, with 4 bases sitting between them. This CDR3 comprises 14 residues. This chain's CDR3 is CASSQEDNTGELFF. CDR3 nucleotides: TGCGCCAGCAGCCAAGAAGATAACACCGGGGAGCTGTTTTTT.

This clonotype was seen only once. The CDR3 here is CAINEEGLAGDYEQYF. CDR3 coding DNA: TGTGCCATCAATGAAGAGGGACTAGCGGGAGACTACGAGCAGTACTTC. V and J are TRBV6-1 and TRBJ2-7; 14 bases align to TRBD2. The CDR3 is made up of 16 amino acids. The V and J ends lost 10 bases and 3 bases, in that order; junction bases with no gene match: 11. CDR1 MNHNS and CDR2 SASEGT come from the germline V gene.

In this sample, this clonotype turned up once. The chain combines TRBV28 with TRBJ2-1; 8 bases align to TRBD1. Trimming at V came to 3 bases and at J to 8 bases, leaving 9 bases not matched to a gene. The CDR3 runs 15 residues. Per germline, CDR1 MDHEN and CDR2 SYDVKM. CDR3 DNA sequence: TGTGCCAGCAGTTTGGGGGGACAGGAGGCGCATGAGCAGTTCTTC. Translated: CASSLGGQEAHEQFF. Using reference TRBV28 and TRBJ2-1 for the parts outside the CDR3, the full variable domain is DVKVTQSSRYLVKRTGEKVFLECVQDMDHENMFWYRQDPGLGLRLIYFSYDVKMKEKGDIPEGYSVSREKKERFSLILESASTNQTSMYLCASSLGGQEAHEQFFGPGTRLTVL.

A word on this clonotype: A much larger clone sits a single nucleotide away, making a read error possible. The conserved closing phenylalanine or tryptophan is absent in this CDR3, likely reflecting a read error. V usage is TRBV5-1 and J usage is TRBJ2-7; D might be TRBD2 (6 bases). This CDR3 comprises 13 residues. CDR1 is SGHRS, CDR2 YFSETQ, per germline. As DNA, the CDR3 is TGCGCCAGCAGCTGGGGGGTCTCCTATGAGCAGTACATC. Amino acid sequence: CASSWGVSYEQYI.

Regarding this clonotype: Relative to the germline gene, one junction end is altered; a read error may explain this. The chain uses TRBV29-1 and TRBJ2-1, with D perhaps matching TRBD1 or TRBD2 (6 bases each). This CDR3 has 12 amino acids. Looked up from germline, CDR1 is SQVTM and CDR2 is ANQGSEA. The CDR3 loop is CSARLGGNEQFF. DNA of the CDR3: TGCAGTGCCCGCCTAGGGGGGAATGAACAGTTCTTC.

The sample holds many counts of this clonotype. At one of its ends the junction is not consistent with the germline gene, which may arise from a read error. The chain recombines TRBV6-5 with TRBJ2-3, with 11 positions matching TRBD2. This CDR3 is built from 15 residues. CDR1 is MNHEY and CDR2 is SVGAGI in the germline V gene. The CDR3 DNA is TGTGCCAGCAACCCAAGACTAGCGGGAACAGATACGCACTATTTT. It codes for CASNPRLAGTDTHYF.

Worth noting for this clonotype: The junction departs from the called germline gene at one end, perhaps through a read error. J is TRBJ2-7 and V is TRBV4-2; no firm D call. Germline values: CDR1 LGHNA, CDR2 YNFKEQ. The CDR3 contains 14 residues. The CDR3: CASSQEAGSYEQCF. In DNA form, the CDR3 reads TGTGCCAGCAGCCAAGAAGCAGGATCCTACGAGCAGTGCTTC.

Points on this clonotype: In this CDR3 the conserved last residue, phenylalanine or tryptophan, is missing, so a read error is likely. V is TRBV11-2 and J is TRBJ2-5; D is perhaps TRBD1 or TRBD2 (5 bases each). The CDR3 has 16 amino acids. Germline assignment: CDR1 SGHAT and CDR2 FQNNGV. CDR3 residues: CASSQSPGEGKENQYL. CDR3 nucleotides: TGTGCCAGCAGCCAATCTCCTGGCGAGGGGAAAGAGAACCAGTACTTA.

In regard to this clonotype: At one end the junction does not follow the germline gene, possibly because of a read error. The chain has TRBV5-5 and TRBJ2-1; D possibly corresponds to TRBD1 (6 bases). Looked up from germline, CDR1 is SGHKS and CDR2 is YYEKEE (reference sequence). The CDR3 spans 15 residues. CDR3 bases: TGTGCCAGCAGCTCTGGACAGTGTTCCTACATTGAGCAATTCTTC. Translation: CASSSGQCSYIEQFF. Variable domain in full (rest from reference TRBV5-5 and TRBJ2-1): DAGVTQSPTHLIKTRGQQVTLRCSPISGHKSVSWYQQVLGQGPQFIFQYYEKEERGRGNFPDRFSARQFPNYSSELNVNALLLGDSALYLCASSSGQCSYIEQFFGPGTRLTVL.

This clonotype has only a few counts. Compared with germline, one end of the junction differs, possibly owing to a read error. CDR3 DNA: TGTGCCGGCAGCCAAGATCAGGGCCCGGGAGAGCACAATGAGCAGTTCTTC. This codes for CAGSQDQGPGEHNEQFF. The chain links TRBV4-2 to TRBJ2-1; tentative D call: TRBD2 (6 bases). The CDR3 loop spans 17 amino acids. Germline assignment: CDR1 LGHNA and CDR2 YNFKEQ.

As to this clonotype: Possible read error: a much larger clone is one base away. The chain recombines TRBV20-1 with TRBJ2-1; 8 nucleotides agree with TRBD2. Germline CDR1 and CDR2: DFQATT and SNEGSKA (reference sequence). The junction had 13 bases not matched to a gene; V was cut back by 5 bases and J by 10 bases. CDR3 length: 14 residues. The CDR3 spells CSALAGPPWGEQFF. As DNA, the CDR3 is TGCAGTGCTTTAGCGGGACCTCCCTGGGGAGAGCAGTTCTTC.

A remark on this clonotype: The conserved phenylalanine or tryptophan normally closing the CDR3 is absent here, so this likely arose from a read error. The rearrangement links TRBV11-2 to TRBJ2-5, with D possibly being TRBD2 (5 bases). The CDR3 extends over 18 amino acids. Looked up from germline, CDR1 is SGHAT and CDR2 is FQNNGV. Here the CDR3 DNA reads TGTGCCAACAGCTTAGCGATGCTAGCCCTGGGAAAAAAAGAGACCCAGTACCTC. This encodes CANSLAMLALGKKETQYL.

This chain links TRBV11-2 with TRBJ2-2, with a weak D call TRBD2 (5 bases). The V and J ends lost 6 bases and 9 bases respectively, with 23 bases between them. Germline-derived CDR1 and CDR2 are SGHAT and FQNNGV. This CDR3 spans 16 amino acids. CDR3: CASSSYPGVFTRELFF. CDR3 in DNA: TGTGCCAGCAGTTCGTACCCCGGGGTTTTTACAAGGGAGCTGTTTTTT.

In regard to this clonotype: Sequence at one end of the junction differs from germline and may be a read error. The CDR3 DNA follows: TGTGCCAGCATCCTCAAGGAGTACACTGAGGCTTTCTTT. Translating gives CASILKEYTEAFF. The chain has TRBV6-1 and TRBJ1-1; D remains unclear. Germline V CDR1 and CDR2: MNHNS, SASEGT. The CDR3 spans 13 residues.

This clonotype was seen just once. At one boundary the junction diverges from the germline segment, which might be a read error. The rearrangement uses TRBV10-3 and TRBJ2-7; either TRBD1 or TRBD2 may supply D (5 bases each). The CDR3 is made up of 17 amino acids. Germline assignment: CDR1 ENHRY and CDR2 SYGVKD. The CDR3 region has the DNA TGTGCCATCAGTGGACCTAAAGGGGAAGGCAGAGGGGACGAGCAGTACTTT. It encodes CAISGPKGEGRGDEQYF.

This clonotype was observed a single time. At one end, the junction sequence differs from germline, possibly due to a read error. The chain employs TRBV10-3 and TRBJ2-2, with D possibly matching TRBD2 (5 bases). The CDR3 consists of 14 residues. Germline-derived CDR1 and CDR2 are ENHRY and SYGVKD. This CDR3 is CAINVIANTGELLF. CDR3 nucleotides: TGTGCCATCAATGTGATCGCGAACACCGGGGAGCTGTTATTT.

Ten or more counts support this clonotype. The chain is built from TRBV5-1 and TRBJ2-7, with TRBD1 identical over 8 bases. Germline trimming cut 1 base from V and 6 bases from J; bases unmatched to any gene: 12. This CDR3 spans 16 amino acids. Germline CDR1 SGHRS, CDR2 YFSETQ. The CDR3 DNA reads TGCGCCAGCAGCTTGAGTCCCGGGACAGGTACGGGCGAGCAGTACTTC. This encodes CASSLSPGTGTGEQYF.

A note on this clonotype: This likely comes from a read error, as the CDR3 has no conserved phenylalanine or tryptophan at its end. This chain connects TRBV7-9 to TRBJ2-4; 13 bases match TRBD2. V gave up 5 bases and J gave up 6 bases; unmatched junction bases: 7. Germline V CDR1 and CDR2: SEHNR, FQNEAQ (reference sequence). The CDR3 runs to 16 residues. Here the CDR3 DNA reads TGTGCCAGCAGCGGCGGGACTAGCGGGACCATAAACATTCAGTACTTG. Its protein product is CASSGGTSGTINIQYL.

About this clonotype itself: Compared with germline, one end of the junction differs, possibly owing to a read error. The chain links TRBV29-1 to TRBJ2-5, with a possible D match to TRBD1 (5 bases). The CDR3 has 13 amino acids. CDR1 and CDR2 from the germline V gene are SQVTM and ANQGSEA. The CDR3 loop reads CGVDGAPKETQYF. In DNA, the CDR3 is TGCGGCGTTGATGGGGCACCCAAAGAGACCCAGTACTTC. Combining the CDR3 with reference TRBV29-1 and TRBJ2-5 gives the whole variable domain SAVISQKPSRDICQRGTSLTIQCQVDSQVTMMFWYRQQPGQSLTLIATANQGSEATYESGFVIDKFPISRPNLTFSTLTVSNMSPEDSSIYLCGVDGAPKETQYFGPGTRLLVL.